This T cell receptor beta chain was identified in a study of blood T cell repertoires in COVID-19. About the study: Samples taken during acute and convalescent COVID-19 were collected in the United States, Italy and Spain. Sources were T cells, B-cell-depleted T cells, or PBMCs; the material itself was cDNA or gDNA.

Original data processing: For nucleated cells, counts were estimated from reference gene primer amplification. Sequencing was performed with immunoSEQ multiplex PCR; in TCRdb, only in-frame clones are kept and a portion is missing. V and J calls and clone size come straight from that table; D and trimming were deduced from the DNA. The sample contains hundreds of thousands of clones, about nine tenths of which appear only once. CDR3 length: 18 amino acids. The trim removed 2 bases at V and 3 bases at J, leaving 11 bases unmatched. Germline V lookup: CDR1 PRHDT, CDR2 FYEKMQ (reference sequence). The sequencing input was peripheral blood. This receptor was taken from a woman under 40 with active or convalescent COVID-19. The rearrangement joins TRBV13 to TRBJ2-2, with 8 bases lining up with TRBD2. The CDR3 here is CASSLTTGGAVDTGELFF. The CDR3 bases are TGTGCCAGCAGCTTAACCACCGGGGGGGCGGTTGACACCGGGGAGCTGTTTTTT.